Shown below are 32 T cell receptor beta chains from a single sample sequenced in a study of CD8+ T cells in alopecia areata. Reverse transcribed after extraction, RNA yielded cDNA as the sequencing template. Profiled with immunoSEQ multiplex PCR; TCRdb holds only in-frame clones, not every one. In the table there are 200,000 to 250,000 clones, about two fifths of which are singletons. Regarding treatment: oral pan-JAK inhibitor, 5-10 mg twice daily. The specimen comprised CD4+ T cells sorted from blood, sampled between weeks 30 and 35, from a patient treated with tofacitinib. The receptors come from a human donor with alopecia areata.

The chain combines TRBV9 with TRBJ2-5; D not certain. The germline CDR1 and CDR2 sequences are SGDLS and YYNGEE. The CDR3 spans 13 residues. V gave up 2 bases and J gave up 2 bases, with 7 bases separating them. This CDR3 is CASSVASQETQYF. The CDR3, as DNA: TGTGCCAGCAGCGTCGCGTCGCAAGAGACCCAGTACTTC.

J is TRBJ1-1 and V is TRBV5-1, with a tentative D call TRBD1 (5 bases). Germline CDR1 is SGHRS and CDR2 is YFSETQ. The V and J ends lost 4 bases and 1 base respectively, with 8 bases between them. This CDR3 comprises 13 residues. The CDR3, as DNA: TGCGCCAGCAGCGGGGGAGGGAACACTGAAGCTTTCTTT. Its protein is CASSGGGNTEAFF.

This clone was detected only a few times. The chain has TRBV10-3 and TRBJ1-2, with 7 bases lining up with TRBD1. After removal of 6 bases from V and 0 bases from J, the junction contained 7 bases not matched to a gene. The CDR3 runs to 15 residues. The germline V gene has CDR1 ENHRY and CDR2 SYGVKD. The CDR3 nucleotides read TGTGCCATCAGGCCGACAGGGCGAACTAACTATGGCTACACCTTC. Its protein product is CAIRPTGRTNYGYTF.

In its sample, this clone was seen a few times. The V call is TRBV28, the J call TRBJ2-7; 15 nucleotides align to TRBD2. Germline V gene lookup returns CDR1 MDHEN and CDR2 SYDVKM. Trimming removed 6 bases from V and 4 bases from J; junction bases left unmatched: 4. This CDR3 has 15 residues. CDR3 sequence (DNA): TGTGCCAGCAGACTCGGGACTAGCGGGGGGTACGAGCAGTACTTC. Translation gives CASRLGTSGGYEQYF. The entire variable domain, with the rest obtained from reference TRBV28 and TRBJ2-7, is as follows: DVKVTQSSRYLVKRTGEKVFLECVQDMDHENMFWYRQDPGLGLRLIYFSYDVKMKEKGDIPEGYSVSREKKERFSLILESASTNQTSMYLCASRLGTSGGYEQYFGPGTRLTVT.

This clone was recorded a few times. The genes are TRBV7-3 and TRBJ2-7; 8 nucleotides match TRBD1. The ends lost 5 bases at V and 6 bases at J; junction bases unmatched: 9. This CDR3 is 14 amino acids long. CDR1 is SGHTA and CDR2 is FQGTGA in the germline V gene. CDR3: CASSIGTGRGEQYF. CDR3 DNA sequence: TGTGCCAGCAGCATCGGGACAGGTCGTGGCGAGCAGTACTTC. Full variable domain (missing parts from reference TRBV7-3 and TRBJ2-7): GAGVSQTPSNKVTEKGKYVELRCDPISGHTALYWYRQSLGQGPEFLIYFQGTGAADDSGLPNDRFFAVRPEGSVSTLKIQRTERGDSAVYLCASSIGTGRGEQYFGPGTRLTVT.

The V call is TRBV6-1, the J call TRBJ1-1, with D uncertain. CDR3 length: 11 residues. V lost 10 bases and J 4 bases, leaving 10 bases between the germline ends. Germline V gene data show CDR1 as MNHNS and CDR2 as SASEGT. The DNA of the CDR3 is TGTGCCACTCGGAGAGTCACTGAAGCTTTCTTT. Translated: CATRRVTEAFF.

The chain recombines TRBV9 with TRBJ2-1; D may correspond to TRBD1 or TRBD2 (5 bases each). The CDR3 extends over 17 amino acids. Trimming took 0 bases from V and 8 from J, leaving 21 bases between them. Germline V gene sequence: CDR1 SGDLS, CDR2 YYNGEE. CDR3 loop: CASSVAWGPQLRYEQFF. The CDR3 DNA reads TGTGCCAGCAGCGTAGCCTGGGGACCCCAATTGAGGTATGAGCAGTTCTTC.

The V and J genes are TRBV6-6 and TRBJ2-7; D is uncertain. The CDR3 runs to 14 residues. The germline gives CDR1 MNHNY, CDR2 SVGAGI (reference sequence). Trimming removed 4 bases at V and 0 bases at J, with 10 bases between. The chain's CDR3 is CASSSGSNSYEQYF. CDR3 coding DNA: TGTGCCAGCAGTTCCGGGTCAAACTCCTACGAGCAGTACTTC.

Comments on this clone: The sample has other DNA sequences that encode this CDR3 too. The CDR3 protein is CASSLVGGTNYGYTF. The CDR3 region has the DNA TGTGCCAGCAGCTTAGTTGGCGGGACTAACTATGGCTACACCTTC. The chain employs TRBV11-2 and TRBJ1-2; no firm D call. Deletions cut 1 base from V and 0 bases from J, with 9 bases between. This CDR3 spans 15 amino acids. Germline V CDR1 and CDR2: SGHAT, FQNNGV.

The gene calls are TRBV30 and TRBJ2-2; D gene ambiguous. Germline CDR1 reads GTSNPN; CDR2 reads SVGIG (reference sequence). CDR3 length: 12 residues. Between the trimmed V and J ends, which lost 4 bases and 4 bases, there was a span of 7 bases. The CDR3 DNA reads as TGTGCCTGGACCAGGTTCACCGGGGAGCTGTTTTTT. Residues: CAWTRFTGELFF.

The table lists this clone with a few counts. The V and J genes are TRBV6-1 and TRBJ1-2; 8 positions match TRBD1. Germline V gene sequence: CDR1 MNHNS, CDR2 SASEGT. Losses at the gene ends were 6 bases for V and 4 bases for J; bases not matched to a gene: 7. There are 14 residues in the CDR3. DNA for the CDR3: TGTGCCAGCAGCGCGACAGGGGCCCGCTATGGCTACACCTTC. Translated: CASSATGARYGYTF.

This clone was counted between two and nine times. The rearrangement uses TRBV14 and TRBJ2-1; 10 bases are shared with TRBD1. The trim removed 1 base at V and 3 bases at J, leaving 3 bases unmatched. From germline, CDR1 is SGHDN and CDR2 FVKESK. The CDR3 spans 16 residues. The CDR3 spells CASSQGGTGVYNEQFF. As DNA, the CDR3 is TGTGCCAGCAGCCAAGGGGGGACAGGGGTCTACAATGAGCAGTTCTTC. Combining the CDR3 with reference TRBV14 and TRBJ2-1 gives the whole variable domain EAGVTQFPSHSVIEKGQTVTLRCDPISGHDNLYWYRRVMGKEIKFLLHFVKESKQDESGMPNNRFLAERTGGTYSTLKVQPAELEDSGVYFCASSQGGTGVYNEQFFGPGTRLTVL.

This sequence joins TRBV15 and TRBJ1-6, with D possibly being TRBD1 (5 bases). Looked up from germline, CDR1 is LNHNV and CDR2 is YYDKDF (reference sequence). V lost 0 bases to trimming and J lost 14 bases, with 14 bases between them. This CDR3 is built from 14 residues. The DNA of the CDR3 is TGTGCCACCAGCAGAGAGACGGGGCTGGGAACCCTCCACTTT. Amino acid sequence: CATSRETGLGTLHF.

This clone was seen a few times. The chain is built from TRBV18 and TRBJ2-4, with TRBD1 matching 7 bases. The J segment lost 2 bases and the V segment lost 3 bases, leaving 4 bases of the junction unmatched. The CDR3 covers 15 residues. The germline V gene has CDR1 KGHSH and CDR2 LQKENI. The CDR3 loop reads CASSPRGQTKNIQYF. The CDR3 DNA reads TGTGCCAGCTCACCTAGGGGACAGACCAAAAACATTCAGTACTTC. Complete variable domain (other parts from reference TRBV18 and TRBJ2-4): NAGVMQNPRHLVRRRGQEARLRCSPMKGHSHVYWYRQLPEEGLKFMVYLQKENIIDESGMPKERFSAEFPKEGPSILRIQQVVRGDSAAYFCASSPRGQTKNIQYFGAGTRLSVL.

Written as DNA, the CDR3 is TGTGCCACTGGACTGGGCTCTGGGGCCAACGTCCTGACTTTC. It encodes CATGLGSGANVLTF. The chain combines TRBV2 with TRBJ2-6; a possible D gene is TRBD2 (5 bases). V shed 10 bases and J shed 0 bases, with 10 bases lying between them. From germline, CDR1 is SNHLY and CDR2 FYNNEI. This CDR3 is 14 amino acids long.

V usage is TRBV14 and J usage is TRBJ2-1; 8 nucleotides agree with TRBD1. CDR3 length equals 14 residues. From germline, CDR1 is SGHDN and CDR2 FVKESK. V shed 10 bases and J 3 bases; nucleotides not matched to a gene: 8. CDR3 residues: CATRGPGSYNEQFF. The CDR3 bases are TGTGCCACCAGGGGGCCAGGTAGCTACAATGAGCAGTTCTTC.

The chain employs TRBV30 and TRBJ2-6; D might be TRBD1 (5 bases). V gave up 0 bases and J gave up 4 bases, with 7 bases separating them. This CDR3 is built from 14 residues. Germline V gives CDR1 GTSNPN, CDR2 SVGIG (reference sequence). DNA for the CDR3: TGTGCCTGGAGTGTAGGGGCAGGGGCCAACGTCCTGACTTTC. Its protein is CAWSVGAGANVLTF.

The chain combines TRBV15 with TRBJ1-4, with D tentatively TRBD1 (5 bases). Looked up from germline, CDR1 is LNHNV and CDR2 is YYDKDF (reference sequence). Trimming removed 4 bases from V and 8 bases from J, with 17 bases in between. This CDR3 is built from 15 residues. The CDR3 sequence: CATSTKGRGGEKLFF. The CDR3 DNA sequence: TGTGCCACCAGCACCAAGGGGAGGGGAGGGGAAAAACTGTTTTTT.

The sample holds one count of this clone. The rearrangement links TRBV7-2 to TRBJ1-5, with 7 bases fitting TRBD1. The germline gives CDR1 SGHTA, CDR2 FQGNSA. This CDR3 comprises 16 residues. V shed 5 bases, J shed 1 base, and the junction held 8 bases outside the gene matches. CDR3 amino acids: CASSLQGQLSNQPQHF. CDR3 nucleotides: TGTGCCAGCAGCCTCCAGGGACAGCTAAGCAATCAGCCCCAGCATTTT.

CDR3 DNA sequence: TGTGCCAGCTCGCCTAGCGGGTCATTGAACACCGGGGAGCTGTTTTTT. This codes for CASSPSGSLNTGELFF. The chain is built from TRBV18 and TRBJ2-2; 8 positions agree with TRBD2. The junction had 7 bases not matched to a gene; V was cut back by 6 bases and J by 1 base. The CDR3 runs to 16 residues. Germline V lookup: CDR1 KGHSH, CDR2 LQKENI.

In this sample, this clone turned up once. V gene TRBV20-1 combines with J gene TRBJ2-7; D may be TRBD1 (5 bases). The CDR3 is 11 amino acids. Looked up from germline, CDR1 is DFQATT and CDR2 is SNEGSKA (reference sequence). Trimming removed 5 bases at V and 4 bases at J, with 9 bases between. Here the CDR3 DNA reads TGCAGTGCTGTGGCAGGGTACGAGCAGTACTTC. It specifies CSAVAGYEQYF.

The chain has TRBV5-1 and TRBJ2-3; D is unclear. Deletions cut 0 bases from V and 2 bases from J, with 7 bases between. This CDR3 region has 14 residues. Germline V gene lookup returns CDR1 SGHRS and CDR2 YFSETQ. The CDR3 sequence is CASSLGENTDTQYF. The CDR3 DNA sequence: TGCGCCAGCAGCTTGGGCGAAAACACAGATACGCAGTATTTT.

The rearrangement uses TRBV25-1 and TRBJ2-1; D is ambiguous. CDR1 is MGHDK and CDR2 is SYGVNS in the germline V gene. Trimming cost V 4 bases and J 4 bases, with 5 bases left between them. This CDR3 region has 12 residues. CDR3 nucleotides: TGTGCCAGCAGTGCCAAGTACAATGAGCAGTTCTTC. This codes for CASSAKYNEQFF.

The genes are TRBV6-1 and TRBJ1-2, with D tentatively TRBD1 (6 bases). Germline V lookup: CDR1 MNHNS, CDR2 SASEGT. Trimming took 3 bases from V and 10 from J, leaving 18 bases between them. The CDR3 has 14 residues. CDR3 nucleotides: TGTGCCAGCAGTGACCCCGGGACACCTCGTTCCTACACCTTC. Protein: CASSDPGTPRSYTF.

The chain combines TRBV28 with TRBJ2-3; D ambiguous. The length of the CDR3 is 14 residues. Germline V gene sequence: CDR1 MDHEN, CDR2 SYDVKM. With 6 bases removed from V and 0 bases from J, the gap between germline ends came to 10 bases. CDR3 region: CASSSTSSTDTQYF. The CDR3 DNA reads as TGTGCCAGCAGCTCCACCTCGAGCACAGATACGCAGTATTTT.

V usage is TRBV29-1 and J usage is TRBJ1-1; 7 bases are a match to TRBD1. Losses at the gene ends were 7 bases for V and 0 bases for J; bases not matched to a gene: 5. This CDR3 has 13 amino acids. Germline V lookup: CDR1 SQVTM, CDR2 ANQGSEA. The CDR3 loop is CSAPGTVNTEAFF. CDR3 bases: TGCAGCGCCCCCGGGACAGTGAACACTGAAGCTTTCTTT.

CDR3 nucleotide sequence: TGTGCCAGCAGCTTGGCCGTCAACCCCTCCTACGAGCAGTACTTC. Translated: CASSLAVNPSYEQYF. The V gene is TRBV11-2, the J gene TRBJ2-7; D unclear. This CDR3 comprises 15 residues. Looked up from germline, CDR1 is SGHAT and CDR2 is FQNNGV. The germline V and J ends were trimmed by 3 bases and 0 bases, with 12 bases remaining between them.

This clone was counted a few times. The genes are TRBV5-5 and TRBJ1-1, with D hard to call. The CDR3 has 15 amino acids. Germline CDR1 is SGHKS and CDR2 is YYEKEE (reference sequence). Trimming removed 7 bases from V and 3 bases from J, with 19 bases in between. Written as DNA, the CDR3 is TGTGCCAGCCGTGGTGGGTCCGGGAGGGACACTGAAGCTTTCTTT. Protein sequence: CASRGGSGRDTEAFF.

This clone was observed a handful of times. The chain recombines TRBV6-6 with TRBJ2-5; TRBD1 matches at 10 bases. This CDR3 has 14 amino acids. J was trimmed by 11 bases and V by 4 bases; bases with no gene match: 10. Germline lookup yields CDR1 MNHNY and CDR2 SVGAGI (reference sequence). This CDR3 reads CASSWGQGTGEQYF. CDR3 DNA: TGTGCCAGCAGTTGGGGACAGGGGACGGGGGAGCAGTACTTC.

This clone was counted only a few times. The rearrangement links TRBV6-5 to TRBJ1-4; D is unresolved. CDR3 length: 13 amino acids. Germline loops: CDR1 MNHEY, CDR2 SVGAGI. V was cut by 5 bases and J by 7 bases, with 11 bases left in between. The CDR3 protein is CASSREFREKLFF. As DNA, the CDR3 is TGTGCCAGCAGTAGAGAGTTTCGTGAAAAACTGTTTTTT.

The rearrangement joins TRBV30 to TRBJ1-5; no clear D gene. V gave up 0 bases and J gave up 6 bases, with 12 bases separating them. Germline CDR1 reads GTSNPN; CDR2 reads SVGIG (reference sequence). The CDR3 has 14 residues. The CDR3 DNA is TGTGCCTGGAGTGTAGGGCCTACACCTCAGCCCCAGCATTTT. Translating it yields CAWSVGPTPQPQHF.

This chain's CDR3 is CASSVAATDAYEQYF. CDR3 nucleotides: TGTGCCAGCAGCGTTGCGGCCACTGACGCCTACGAGCAGTACTTC. The chain combines TRBV9 with TRBJ2-7; D gene ambiguous. V lost 2 bases and J lost 2, with 14 bases in between. Germline V CDR1 and CDR2: SGDLS, YYNGEE. CDR3 length equals 15 residues.